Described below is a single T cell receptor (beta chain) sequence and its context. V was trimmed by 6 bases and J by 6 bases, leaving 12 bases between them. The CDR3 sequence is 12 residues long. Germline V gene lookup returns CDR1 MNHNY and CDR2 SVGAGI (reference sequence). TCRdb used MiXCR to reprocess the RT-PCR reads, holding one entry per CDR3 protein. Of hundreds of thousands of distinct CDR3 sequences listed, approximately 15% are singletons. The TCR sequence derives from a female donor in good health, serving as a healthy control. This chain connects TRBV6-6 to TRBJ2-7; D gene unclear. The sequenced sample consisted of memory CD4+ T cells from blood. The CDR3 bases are TGTGCCAGCAGCTCTCGACTCTTCGAGCAGTACTTC. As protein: CASSSRLFEQYF.